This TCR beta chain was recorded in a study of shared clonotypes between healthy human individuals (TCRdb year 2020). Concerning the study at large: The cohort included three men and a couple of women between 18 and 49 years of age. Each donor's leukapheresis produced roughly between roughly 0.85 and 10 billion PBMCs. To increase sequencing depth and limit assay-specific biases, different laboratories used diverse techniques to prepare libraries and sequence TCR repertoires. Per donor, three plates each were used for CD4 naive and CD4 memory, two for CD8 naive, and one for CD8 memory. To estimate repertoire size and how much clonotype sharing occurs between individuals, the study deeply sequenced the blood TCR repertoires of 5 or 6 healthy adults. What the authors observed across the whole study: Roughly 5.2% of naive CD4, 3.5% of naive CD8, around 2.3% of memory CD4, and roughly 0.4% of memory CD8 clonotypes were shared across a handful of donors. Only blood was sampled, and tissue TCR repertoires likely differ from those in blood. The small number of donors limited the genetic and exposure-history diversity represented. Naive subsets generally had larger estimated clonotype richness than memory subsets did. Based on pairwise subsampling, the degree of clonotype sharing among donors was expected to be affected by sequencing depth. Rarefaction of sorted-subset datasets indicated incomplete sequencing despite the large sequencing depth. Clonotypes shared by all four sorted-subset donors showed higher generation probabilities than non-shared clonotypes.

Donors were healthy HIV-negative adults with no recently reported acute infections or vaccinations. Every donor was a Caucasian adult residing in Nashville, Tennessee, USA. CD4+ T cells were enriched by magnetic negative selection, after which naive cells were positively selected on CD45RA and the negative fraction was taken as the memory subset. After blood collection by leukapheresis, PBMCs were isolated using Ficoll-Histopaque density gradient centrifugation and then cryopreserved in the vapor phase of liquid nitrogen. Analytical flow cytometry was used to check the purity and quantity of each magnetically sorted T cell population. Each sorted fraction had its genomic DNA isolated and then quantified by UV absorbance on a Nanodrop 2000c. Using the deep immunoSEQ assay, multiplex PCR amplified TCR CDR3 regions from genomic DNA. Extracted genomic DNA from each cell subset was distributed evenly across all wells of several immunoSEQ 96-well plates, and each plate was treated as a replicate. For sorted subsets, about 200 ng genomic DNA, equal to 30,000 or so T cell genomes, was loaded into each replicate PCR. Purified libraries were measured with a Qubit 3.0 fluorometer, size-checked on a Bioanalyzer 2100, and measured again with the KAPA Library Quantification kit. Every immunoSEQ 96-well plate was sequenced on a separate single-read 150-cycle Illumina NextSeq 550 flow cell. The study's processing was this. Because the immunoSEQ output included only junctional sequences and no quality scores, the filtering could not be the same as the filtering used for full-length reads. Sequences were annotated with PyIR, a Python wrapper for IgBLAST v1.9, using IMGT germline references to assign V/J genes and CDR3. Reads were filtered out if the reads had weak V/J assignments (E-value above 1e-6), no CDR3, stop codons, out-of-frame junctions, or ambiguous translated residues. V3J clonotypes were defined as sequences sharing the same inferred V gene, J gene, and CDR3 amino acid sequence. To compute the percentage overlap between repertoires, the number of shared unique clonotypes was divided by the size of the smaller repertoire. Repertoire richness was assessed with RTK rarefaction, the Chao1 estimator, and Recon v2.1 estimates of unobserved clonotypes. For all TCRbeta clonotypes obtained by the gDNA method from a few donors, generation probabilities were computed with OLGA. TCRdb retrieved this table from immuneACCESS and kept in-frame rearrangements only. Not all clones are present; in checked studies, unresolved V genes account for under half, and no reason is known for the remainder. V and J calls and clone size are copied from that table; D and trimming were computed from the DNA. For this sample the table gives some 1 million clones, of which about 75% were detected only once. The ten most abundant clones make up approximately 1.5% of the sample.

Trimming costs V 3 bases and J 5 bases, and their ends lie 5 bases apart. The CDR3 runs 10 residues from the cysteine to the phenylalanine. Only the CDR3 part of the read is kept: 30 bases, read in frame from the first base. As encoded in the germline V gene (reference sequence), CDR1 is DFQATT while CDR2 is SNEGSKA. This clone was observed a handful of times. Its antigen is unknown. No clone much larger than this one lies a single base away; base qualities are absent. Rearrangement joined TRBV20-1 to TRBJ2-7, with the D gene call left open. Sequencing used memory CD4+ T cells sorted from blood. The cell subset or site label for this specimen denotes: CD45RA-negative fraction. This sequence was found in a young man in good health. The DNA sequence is TGCAGTGCTAGTCCCCACGAGCAGTACTTC. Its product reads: CSASPHEQYF.